This TCR beta chain was identified during a study of vaccination and CD4 T cells after COVID-19. Study-wide findings and caveats: Post-vaccination, and not before, a median approximately 86% of reactive clones appeared in convalescent patients.

Time point here: late sampling 161 to 241 days after vaccination in a few convalescent patients. TCRdb processed the PCR reads anew with MiXCR; each CDR3 protein has one entry. The data show some 33,000 distinct CDR3 sequences, with around 35% seen just once and approximately 6.3% held by the top ten. This clonotype occurred once. No antigen is known for it. The V and J ends lost 11 bases and 1 base, in that order; junction bases with no gene match: 8. This CDR3 comprises 14 residues. Germline assignment: CDR1 MNHNS and CDR2 SASEGT. The origin of this receptor is a human donor who had recovered from COVID-19. Sequencing used CD4+ T cells from blood, obtained about 7 months after SARS-CoV-2 vaccination. The chain links TRBV6-1 to TRBJ2-3; 8 bases map to TRBD1. The CDR3 sequence is CAQGQGTRTDTQYF. DNA of the CDR3: TGTGCCCAAGGACAGGGAACGCGCACAGATACGCAGTATTTT.